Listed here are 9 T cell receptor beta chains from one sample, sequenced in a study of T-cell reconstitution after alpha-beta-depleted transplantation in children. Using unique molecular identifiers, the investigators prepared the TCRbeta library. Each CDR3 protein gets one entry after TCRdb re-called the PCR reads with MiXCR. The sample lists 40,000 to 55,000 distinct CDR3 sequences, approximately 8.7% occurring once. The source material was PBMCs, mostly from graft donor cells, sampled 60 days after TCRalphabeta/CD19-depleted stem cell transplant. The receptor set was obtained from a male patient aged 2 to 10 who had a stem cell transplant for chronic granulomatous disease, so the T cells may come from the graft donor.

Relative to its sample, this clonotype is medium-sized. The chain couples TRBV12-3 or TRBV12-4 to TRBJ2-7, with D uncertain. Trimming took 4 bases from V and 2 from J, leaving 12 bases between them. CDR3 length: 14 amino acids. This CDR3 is CASSSPDKTYEQYF. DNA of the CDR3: TGTGCCAGCAGTTCCCCCGACAAAACCTACGAGCAGTACTTC.

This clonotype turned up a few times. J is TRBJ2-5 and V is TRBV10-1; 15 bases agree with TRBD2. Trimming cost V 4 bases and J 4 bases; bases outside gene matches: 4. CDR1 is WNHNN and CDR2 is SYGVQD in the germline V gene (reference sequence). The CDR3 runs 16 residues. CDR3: CASSGGLAGGIETQYF. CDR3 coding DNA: TGCGCCAGCAGTGGCGGACTAGCGGGAGGGATAGAGACCCAGTACTTC.

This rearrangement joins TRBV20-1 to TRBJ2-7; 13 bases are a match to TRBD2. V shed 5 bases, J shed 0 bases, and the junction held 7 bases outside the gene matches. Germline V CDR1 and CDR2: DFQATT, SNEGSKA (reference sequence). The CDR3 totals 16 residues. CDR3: CSASRLAGGHSYEQYF. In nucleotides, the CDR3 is TGCAGTGCTTCACGACTAGCGGGAGGCCACTCCTACGAGCAGTACTTC.

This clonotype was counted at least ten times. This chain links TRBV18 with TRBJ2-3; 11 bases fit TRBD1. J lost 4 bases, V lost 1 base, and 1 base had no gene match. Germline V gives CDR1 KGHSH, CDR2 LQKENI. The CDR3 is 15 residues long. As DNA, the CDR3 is TGTGCCAGCTCACCACTGGGACAGGGGGCAGATACGCAGTATTTT. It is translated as CASSPLGQGADTQYF.

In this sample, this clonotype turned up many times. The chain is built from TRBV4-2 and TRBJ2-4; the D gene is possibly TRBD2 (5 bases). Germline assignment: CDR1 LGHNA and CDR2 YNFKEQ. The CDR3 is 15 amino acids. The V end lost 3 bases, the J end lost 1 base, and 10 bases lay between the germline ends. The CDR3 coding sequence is TGTGCCAGCAGCCAGGAACTAGGCGCCAAAAACATTCAGTACTTC. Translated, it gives CASSQELGAKNIQYF.

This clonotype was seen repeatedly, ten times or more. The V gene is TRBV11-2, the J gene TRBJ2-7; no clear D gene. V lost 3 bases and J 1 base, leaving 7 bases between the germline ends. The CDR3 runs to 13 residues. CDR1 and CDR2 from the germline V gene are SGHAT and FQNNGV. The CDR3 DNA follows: TGTGCCAGCAGCTTTTCCAGTTCCTACGAGCAGTACTTC. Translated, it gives CASSFSSSYEQYF.

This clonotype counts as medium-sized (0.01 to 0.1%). The CDR3 here is CSARDLEGVGIGKYEQYF. The CDR3 DNA reads TGCAGTGCTAGAGATTTGGAGGGAGTGGGCATCGGAAAGTACGAGCAGTACTTC. V is TRBV20-1 and J is TRBJ2-7, with TRBD2 as a possible D gene (6 bases). Trimming pared 0 bases from V and 4 bases from J, leaving 25 bases between. The CDR3 extends over 18 amino acids. Germline V lookup: CDR1 DFQATT, CDR2 SNEGSKA (reference sequence).

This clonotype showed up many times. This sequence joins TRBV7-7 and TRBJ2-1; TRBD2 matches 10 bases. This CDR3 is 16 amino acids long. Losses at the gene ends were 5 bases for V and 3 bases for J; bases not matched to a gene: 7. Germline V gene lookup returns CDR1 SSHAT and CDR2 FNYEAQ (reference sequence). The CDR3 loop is CASSPRTSGLYNEQFF. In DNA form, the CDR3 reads TGTGCCAGCAGCCCTAGGACTAGCGGACTCTACAATGAGCAGTTCTTC.

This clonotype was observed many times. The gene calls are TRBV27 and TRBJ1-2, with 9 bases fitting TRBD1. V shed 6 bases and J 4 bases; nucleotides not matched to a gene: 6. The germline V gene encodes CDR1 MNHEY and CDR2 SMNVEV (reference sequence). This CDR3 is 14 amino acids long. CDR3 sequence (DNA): TGTGCCAGCAGGGGGACAGGGCGCGGCTATGGCTACACCTTC. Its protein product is CASRGTGRGYGYTF.